This entry is about one T cell receptor beta chain. Germline values: CDR1 DFQATT, CDR2 SNEGSKA (reference sequence). The CDR3 is 14 residues long. Trimming removed 3 bases from V and 4 bases from J, with 16 bases in between. TCRdb itself ran the RT-PCR reads through MiXCR, one entry per CDR3 protein. This sample has about 540,000 distinct CDR3 sequences, with under 30% found just once. The sample originates from a study of response to subunit inactivated influenza vaccine. In addition, the sample was reused for a study of T cells expressing NK-cell markers. As reported in that work: Making the TCR beta cDNA relied on 5'RACE template switching with UMIs. The authors derived TCR beta repertoires from sorted CD3+CD56+NKG2C+, CD3+CD56+NKG2C- and CD3+CD56-NKG2C+ T cells. Sorting in several experiments was restricted by an anti-gamma-delta TCR antibody to alpha-beta TCR T cells. HCMV specificity was not established for the expanded NKG2C+ T cell clones.

This specimen was CD4+ T cells sorted from PBMCs, taken roughly 13 days after vaccination. The V and J genes are TRBV20-1 and TRBJ2-7; weak D call: TRBD2 (5 bases). This clonotype was obtained from a man aged 50 to 59 who received an inactivated influenza vaccine. The CDR3 sequence: CSAREREGLYEQYF. The CDR3 nucleotides are TGCAGTGCTAGGGAGCGTGAGGGCCTATACGAGCAGTACTTC.